The entry that follows covers one T cell receptor (beta chain) sequence. Its antigen is not yet known. One end of the junction fails to match germline, which may point to a read error. The library was built by means of the immunoSEQ multiplex PCR assay. The multiplex PCR relied on a mix of 60 forward primers for TCR Vbeta segments and 13 reverse primers for TCR Jbeta segments. Amplification of the CDR3 region of rearranged TCR beta genes was performed with a multiplex PCR assay on genomic DNA. On the Illumina HiSeq System, the amplified TCR beta libraries were sequenced as 87-base-pair reads. Processing in the source paper ran as follows. A later analysis counted about 82 million unique TCR beta chains across the 550 to 800 repertoires, and 9.5 million to 11 million of these chains were shared by at least two donors. A nearest-neighbor algorithm error-corrected the raw reads and collapsed the reads into unique sequences, merging closely related sequences to remove PCR and sequencing errors. Alignment of CDR3 sequences to IMGT reference sequences was used to assign V, D and J gene segments. For a sequence to be retained, at least a six-nucleotide match to both a V gene segment and a J gene segment was required. A rearrangement was called productive if the CDR3 had no stop codons and remained in frame with V and J, and every other rearrangement was called non-productive. CDR3 was defined according to IMGT convention as the region running from the second conserved V-encoded cysteine to the conserved J-encoded phenylalanine. In an earlier analysis of just under 600 of the donors, sequences lacking an unambiguous match to a single V gene segment were excluded. An earlier analysis of 450 to 650 of the donors called V segments functional above 56.7% productive rearrangements and segregating when the between-donor standard deviation exceeded 5%. A statistical classification framework was built for diagnosing cytomegalovirus status from the catalog of TCR beta chain sequences. In a later analysis, V and J genes were assigned by comparing TCR nucleotide sequences against IMGT/GENE-DB human TR gene sequences. Using the TCRdist pipeline, a later analysis assigned CDR3 sequences along with most-parsimonious VDJ recombination scenarios. A later analysis defined each TCR beta chain by its CDR3 amino acid sequence plus V-gene family, and excluded reads lacking a unique V-gene family. As a way to deal with suspected cross-contamination and a sequencing artifact, a later analysis dropped roughly 620 nucleotide sequences that were highly shared and had low generation probability. In a later analysis, a clonal expansion index was calculated for each public chain from normalized within-repertoire ranks of inferred template counts. Generation probabilities in a later analysis came from a VDJ recombination model fitted to out-of-frame rearrangements, and those results were checked against IGoR. In a later analysis, TCR-TCR, TCR-HLA and TCR-CMV co-occurrence was scored with hypergeometric tests, and a repertoire-size bias correction was applied to TCR pairs. In a later analysis, false discovery rates were estimated by permuting HLA or CMV assignments 20 times. A later analysis grouped co-occurring TCRs with DBSCAN, adding TCRdist sequence similarity when clustering within HLA-allele-positive subsets. Co-occurrence clustering excluded repertoires with fewer than 30,000 or more than 120,000 public chains, plus five with anomalous nucleotide sharing. TCRdb stores this immuneACCESS table with in-frame sequences only. Part of the clones is absent; in the studies checked, under half of the shortfall reflects unresolved V genes, and no reason is known for the rest. That table supplies the V and J calls and clone size; D and trimming were determined from the DNA. In all, the sample holds 150,000 to 180,000 clones, and approximately 74% of those were seen once. Jointly, the top ten make up around 2.3% of the sample.

This entry belongs to a study of cytomegalovirus exposure and HLA in healthy donors (dated by TCRdb to about 2017). Background for the entire study: In an earlier analysis of 450 to 750 of the donors, approximately 300 Gb of sequence data and 90 million to 120 million unique TCR beta sequences from roughly 180 million T cells were reported. In addition to the first cohort of 500 to 850 subjects, a separate validation cohort of 120 different subjects was used. To predict cytomegalovirus infection status, the study brought together high-throughput TCR immunosequencing, statistical association of individual TCRs with disease status, and machine learning. Among the roughly 410 genotyped donors, approximately 77% belonged to the genetic ancestry cluster associated with self-reported Caucasian donors. Roughly five DR-DQ haplotypes were handled as single units for association and clustering because linkage in the cohort was strong. All discovery cohort repertoires had been generated on a single sequencing platform. HLA typing included class I and class II loci at four-digit resolution. A later genetic analysis took genome-wide SNP genotypes for about three fifths of the 666 donors and used that subset as a discovery cohort. The study aimed to test whether cataloging public T cell receptors could reveal signatures of past pathogen exposure. In a later analysis, previously published TCR beta repertoires from fewer than 750 donors were re-analyzed and high-resolution HLA genotyping was added so that TCR occurrence patterns could be studied. Using immunosequencing, the study profiled T cell repertoires from 500 to 800 subjects and related those repertoires to cytomegalovirus serostatus. Among over 350 genotyped donors of the cohort, an average of approximately 240,000 unique TCR beta nucleotide sequences were sequenced per donor, around 18% of them non-productive. An earlier analysis of around 640 of the donors used high-throughput TCR beta sequencing to judge whether each TCR beta V gene segment behaved as functional or pseudogenic. Rather than using new phenotypic data, the later analysis identified candidate immune exposures from TCR beta sequences and from how often those sequences occurred across donors. Around 320 gigabases of sequencing data and tens of millions of unique TCR sequences were included in an early release covering roughly 600 HLA-typed donors. The number of typed donors differed by locus: about 620-630 for A, B, C, DRB1 and DQB1; some 500 for DQA1; 600 to 610 for DPA1; and around 470 for DPB1. Donor age, sex, ethnicity and CMV serostatus were compiled alongside the repertoire data.

Findings and caveats that apply to the study as a whole: According to a later analysis, parvovirus B19, influenza, CMV and Epstein-Barr virus appeared linked to several top co-occurrence clusters. The study gave a list of about 150 TCR beta chains associated with cytomegalovirus. V-gene and J-gene trimming of TCR beta chains was associated with a missense DCLRE1C variant in a later genetic analysis, and the association was replicated in an independent cohort. The presence/absence analyses assumed that sequencing depth was roughly uniform across donors, and that assumption may not be true. It was suggested by the authors that the approach could potentially be generalized to other disease states and immunological phenotypes. Linkage disequilibrium might explain the correlated functional status among segregating V segments, but an unknown experimental factor could not be ruled out. Roughly 17 rarely observed V segments, including chromosome 9 orphons, were excluded from the earlier analysis of some 590 of the donors because counts were too low. According to a later genetic analysis, donors in an Asian-associated ancestry cluster had fewer N-insertions in productive TCRs than the approximately 630-donor mean. Because some donors lacked HLA typing at each locus, the association tests relied only on the typed subset. In this cohort, only TCR beta chains were sequenced, and detectable features were limited by the absence of alpha or paired-chain data. Most TCR sequences were observed very rarely across donors, whereas some public TCRs were present in many individuals. In an earlier analysis of about 600 of the donors, most TCR beta V segments appeared in productive rearrangements about 87% or about 30% of the time, broadly matching IMGT annotations. A later analysis found that TCR association rates varied across HLA loci, with DRB1 alleles showing the most associated TCRs and HLA-C alleles the fewest. A further reported finding was that TCR beta sequences accurately predicted the HLA-A and HLA-B alleles for most subjects in the first cohort. A few of the identified cytomegalovirus-associated TCR beta chains were confirmed in vitro to be specific for cytomegalovirus antigens. A later analysis associated roughly 17,000 TCR beta sequences with specific HLA alleles at a false discovery rate of 0.05. CMV serostatus was the only immune exposure information available for the cohort. A cluster of highly shared sequence variants was judged likely to be a technical artifact of the sequencing pipeline. Compared with equally common non-associated chains, HLA-associated TCR beta chains in a later analysis were more clonally expanded and had lower generation probabilities. Most CMV-associated TCR beta chains appeared to be HLA-restricted in a later analysis, and the HLA associations seemed to be driven largely by CMV exposure. When HLA alleles, especially DR and DQ, strongly co-occurred, TCR associations were difficult to assign to individual alleles. The classifier was reported to diagnose cytomegalovirus status with high specificity and sensitivity in both the original and validation cohorts.

The cohort comprised 670 or so healthy bone marrow donors. At the time of sampling, all cohort members were nominally healthy, though unrecorded immune exposures were likely present. The donor was CMV seronegative and was included in the group of several hundred seronegative cohort members. A peripheral blood sample was provided by each donor, and peripheral blood mononuclear cells were used for TCR beta sequencing. Genomic DNA was extracted from the blood cell samples with the Qiagen DNeasy Blood Extraction Kit. This TCR came from a man aged 25 to 40 in good health and CMV-seronegative. The sequencing sample was made of PBMCs.

The CDR3 here reads CASSAGQGGSPLNF. Here is the DNA: TGTGCCAGCAGCGCGGGACAGGGTGGTTCACCCCTCAACTTT. The rearrangement joined TRBV9 to TRBJ1-6, with 9 junctional bases fitting TRBD1. The CDR3 covers 14 residues, taking in both the cysteine and the phenylalanine. The sequence is cut down to CDR3 DNA, 42 bases in frame from base 1. Looking up the germline V gene yields CDR1 SGDLS and CDR2 YYNGEE.